This entry lists 25 T cell receptor beta chains sequenced from one sample in a study of CD8 T cells in Susac syndrome. Random hexamers were used to reverse transcribe 0.5 to 1 ug of RNA. MiXCR was run by TCRdb on the immunoSEQ multiplex PCR reads, yielding one entry per CDR3 protein. The sample lists hundreds of thousands of distinct CDR3 sequences, just under 95% occurring once. The specimen was CD4+ T cells from PBMCs. The receptor source for this set is a human donor with multiple sclerosis.

This clonotype came up once. The chain joins TRBV10-3 to TRBJ2-7, with 9 positions matching TRBD1. V lost 6 bases and J lost 5; bases outside the gene matches: 11. Germline values: CDR1 ENHRY, CDR2 SYGVKD. This CDR3 region has 15 residues. The CDR3 coding sequence is TGTGCCATCAGCCCCACAGGGGGCTCATCGGACGAGCAGTACTTC. Translation gives CAISPTGGSSDEQYF.

The chain links TRBV7-9 to TRBJ2-1, with D unresolved. Trimming left V 3 bases short and J 11 bases short, with 11 bases between. Germline assignment: CDR1 SEHNR and CDR2 FQNEAQ (reference sequence). CDR3 length equals 12 residues. CDR3 loop: CASSFSMTKQFF. In DNA, the CDR3 is TGTGCCAGCAGCTTTTCTATGACAAAGCAGTTCTTC.

This clonotype was picked up one time. The genes are TRBV7-7 and TRBJ1-3; D gene ambiguous. The CDR3 spans 13 residues. The germline gives CDR1 SSHAT, CDR2 FNYEAQ (reference sequence). Trimming cost V 2 bases and J 4 bases, with 6 bases left between them. The CDR3 nucleotides read TGTGCCAGCAGCTTATCGGCGGGAAACACCATATATTTT. Encoded protein: CASSLSAGNTIYF. Supplemented by reference TRBV7-7 and TRBJ1-3, the full variable domain reads GAGVSQSPRYKVTKRGQDVTLRCDPISSHATLYWYQQALGQGPEFLTYFNYEAQPDKSGLPSDRFSAERPEGSISTLTIQRTEQRDSAMYRCASSLSAGNTIYFGEGSWLTVV.

The J gene is TRBJ2-6, the V gene TRBV19, with no clear D. Trimming took 4 bases from V and 0 from J, leaving 4 bases between them. Looked up from germline, CDR1 is LNHDA and CDR2 is SQIVND (reference sequence). The CDR3 covers 14 residues. The CDR3 bases are TGTGCCAGTAGTACGGTCTCTGGGGCCAACGTCCTGACTTTC. Translating gives CASSTVSGANVLTF. Full variable domain (missing parts from reference TRBV19 and TRBJ2-6): DGGITQSPKYLFRKEGQNVTLSCEQNLNHDAMYWYRQDPGQGLRLIYYSQIVNDFQKGDIAEGYSVSREKKESFPLTVTSAQKNPTAFYLCASSTVSGANVLTFGAGSRLTVL.

The chain uses TRBV5-1 and TRBJ2-1; 7 bases are shared with TRBD1. There are 14 residues in the CDR3. J gave up 4 bases and V 3 bases, and 4 bases lay outside the gene matches. CDR1 and CDR2 from the germline V gene are SGHRS and YFSETQ. CDR3 sequence reads: CASSSPGQYNEQFF. The DNA of the CDR3 is TGCGCCAGCAGCTCTCCGGGACAGTACAATGAGCAGTTCTTC.

The J gene is TRBJ2-7, the V gene TRBV12-3 or TRBV12-4; TRBD1 matches 9 bases. The CDR3 is 15 amino acids. The junction had 11 bases not matched to a gene; V was cut back by 7 bases and J by 4 bases. The CDR3 spells CASTRGQGRGYEQYF. CDR3 nucleotides: TGTGCCAGCACGCGTGGACAGGGGCGGGGTTACGAGCAGTACTTC.

The CDR3 sequence: CSAQTQGHGYTF. The CDR3, as DNA: TGCAGTGCTCAGACACAGGGCCATGGCTACACCTTC. The V gene is TRBV20-1, the J gene TRBJ1-2, with D perhaps TRBD1 (6 bases). V was clipped by 5 bases and J by 6 bases, with 13 bases between them. Germline values: CDR1 DFQATT, CDR2 SNEGSKA (reference sequence). This CDR3 is built from 12 residues.

This chain connects TRBV2 to TRBJ1-1; weak D call: TRBD1 (5 bases). Trimming shortened V by 2 bases and J by 4 bases, and 11 bases separated the two germline ends. The germline gives CDR1 SNHLY, CDR2 FYNNEI. This CDR3 is built from 14 residues. The chain's CDR3 is CASSENGGTTEAFF. For the CDR3, the DNA is TGTGCCAGCAGTGAAAATGGCGGGACCACTGAAGCTTTCTTT.

The chain joins TRBV6-1 to TRBJ2-7, with 10 bases lining up with TRBD1. V lost 10 bases to trimming and J lost 0 bases; unmatched junction nucleotides: 9. Germline CDR1 and CDR2: MNHNS and SASEGT. This CDR3 has 15 residues. The CDR3, as DNA: TGTGCCACCCGGCGATGGGACAGGGGCTCCTACGAGCAGTACTTC. Protein product: CATRRWDRGSYEQYF.

The CDR3 is CASGLVGSPTETQYF. The CDR3 region has the DNA TGTGCTAGTGGTTTGGTAGGGAGCCCCACCGAGACCCAGTACTTC. V is TRBV12-5 and J is TRBJ2-5; tentatively, D is TRBD2 (5 bases). The CDR3 is made up of 15 amino acids. V lost 0 bases and J 5 bases, leaving 13 bases between the germline ends. Germline V CDR1 and CDR2: LGHNT, FRNRAP.

The V call is TRBV9, the J call TRBJ2-1; 14 positions agree with TRBD2. This CDR3 is 18 amino acids long. Germline V gene data show CDR1 as SGDLS and CDR2 as YYNGEE. V gave up 4 bases and J gave up 7 bases; unmatched junction bases: 13. CDR3 in DNA: TGTGCCAGCAGCCCGAACATGGGTGGACTAGCGGGGGGAAATGAGCAGTTCTTC. This translates into CASSPNMGGLAGGNEQFF. The full variable domain, in which reference TRBV9 and TRBJ2-1 provide the parts outside the CDR3, is DSGVTQTPKHLITATGQRVTLRCSPRSGDLSVYWYQQSLDQGLQFLIQYYNGEERAKGNILERFSAQQFPDLHSELNLSSLELGDSALYFCASSPNMGGLAGGNEQFFGPGTRLTVL.

This clonotype was counted once. For the CDR3, the DNA is TGTGCCAGCAGTCCAGGGGGAGGAGAGCAGTACTTC. It codes for CASSPGGGEQYF. This chain links TRBV12-3 or TRBV12-4 with TRBJ2-7, with D maybe TRBD1 (7 bases). The V end lost 5 bases, the J end lost 7 bases, and 12 bases lay between the germline ends. The CDR3 totals 12 residues.

The CDR3 region is CASRRDLLPGGELFF. The CDR3 coding sequence is TGTGCCAGCAGGCGAGACTTATTACCCGGCGGGGAGCTGTTTTTT. The rearrangement uses TRBV2 and TRBJ2-2; unclear D gene. Germline CDR1 SNHLY, CDR2 FYNNEI. This CDR3 comprises 15 residues. V was clipped by 6 bases and J by 7 bases, with 18 bases between them.

The V and J genes are TRBV29-1 and TRBJ1-4; D is unclear. CDR1 is SQVTM and CDR2 is ANQGSEA in the germline V gene. The germline V and J ends were trimmed by 6 bases and 9 bases, with 17 bases remaining between them. The CDR3 loop spans 13 amino acids. CDR3 coding DNA: TGCAGCGTACCGGGCCCAGCGGGTAAAAAACTGTTTTTT. Translation: CSVPGPAGKKLFF.

The genes are TRBV7-2 and TRBJ1-6, with a weak D call TRBD1 (5 bases). The CDR3 loop spans 11 amino acids. The V end lost 3 bases, the J end lost 15 bases, and 9 bases lay between the germline ends. CDR1 is SGHTA and CDR2 is FQGNSA in the germline V gene. CDR3 nucleotide sequence: TGTGCCAGCAGCTTGGACAAAGGCCTCCACTTT. Residues: CASSLDKGLHF.

The gene calls are TRBV6-2 or TRBV6-3 and TRBJ1-2; D gene uncertain. Deletions cut 9 bases from V and 3 bases from J, with 11 bases between. Germline V CDR1 and CDR2: MNHEY, SVGEGT. This CDR3 region has 12 residues. The CDR3 DNA follows: TGTGCCAGTGGGGTCGAGGACTATGGCTACACCTTC. Its translation is CASGVEDYGYTF.

This chain joins TRBV12-3 or TRBV12-4 and TRBJ2-3; D uncertain. The ends were cut back, 3 bases at V and 1 base at J, with 5 bases in the middle. CDR3 length: 13 residues. The CDR3 DNA follows: TGTGCCAGCAGTTTGCAGCGCACAGATACGCAGTATTTT. It is translated as CASSLQRTDTQYF.

This chain connects TRBV12-3 or TRBV12-4 to TRBJ1-4; D is undetermined. The CDR3 covers 14 residues. The germline V and J ends were trimmed by 3 bases and 8 bases, with 13 bases remaining between them. The CDR3 sequence is CASSLENSGEKLFF. The CDR3 bases are TGTGCCAGCAGTTTGGAGAACTCTGGGGAAAAACTGTTTTTT.

This clonotype was observed once. V gene TRBV5-1 combines with J gene TRBJ1-1; TRBD1 is a possible D gene (6 bases). The CDR3 extends over 15 amino acids. Deletions cut 5 bases from V and 0 bases from J, with 14 bases between. Looked up from germline, CDR1 is SGHRS and CDR2 is YFSETQ. This CDR3 reads CASSRTGTLNTEAFF. CDR3 nucleotides: TGCGCCAGCAGTCGTACCGGGACATTGAACACTGAAGCTTTCTTT.

This clonotype appeared once. The chain couples TRBV5-1 to TRBJ2-7; D not resolved. Germline V gene data show CDR1 as SGHRS and CDR2 as YFSETQ. Between the trimmed V and J ends, which lost 4 bases and 4 bases, there was a span of 12 bases. The length of the CDR3 is 13 residues. CDR3 region: CASSRQDGYEQYF. CDR3 bases: TGCGCCAGCAGCAGGCAGGACGGATACGAGCAGTACTTC.

The V gene is TRBV5-6, the J gene TRBJ1-1; tentative D call: TRBD1 (5 bases). Germline V gene lookup returns CDR1 SGHDT and CDR2 YYEEEE. The length of the CDR3 is 16 residues. V was pared by 5 bases and J by 6 bases, with 23 bases between. CDR3: CASREGTAAAGAEAFF. The CDR3 nucleotides read TGTGCCAGCAGGGAGGGGACGGCCGCCGCGGGGGCTGAAGCTTTCTTT.

The genes are TRBV5-1 and TRBJ2-1; D remains unclear. The CDR3 covers 12 residues. The germline gives CDR1 SGHRS, CDR2 YFSETQ. V dropped 3 bases and J dropped 8 bases, with 9 bases sitting between them. In nucleotides, the CDR3 is TGCGCCAGCAGCTCAGCTTTCGATGAGCAGTTCTTC. This encodes CASSSAFDEQFF.

The rearrangement uses TRBV14 and TRBJ2-1; 11 nucleotides line up with TRBD2. V gave up 4 bases and J gave up 7 bases; unmatched junction bases: 3. This CDR3 region has 14 residues. The germline gives CDR1 SGHDN, CDR2 FVKESK. The CDR3 DNA follows: TGTGCCAGCAGCCCCTGGACTAGCGGGAATGAGCAGTTCTTC. Translating it yields CASSPWTSGNEQFF. The entire variable domain, with the rest obtained from reference TRBV14 and TRBJ2-1, is as follows: EAGVTQFPSHSVIEKGQTVTLRCDPISGHDNLYWYRRVMGKEIKFLLHFVKESKQDESGMPNNRFLAERTGGTYSTLKVQPAELEDSGVYFCASSPWTSGNEQFFGPGTRLTVL.

The chain is built from TRBV30 and TRBJ1-2; D is unresolved. The CDR3 is 13 residues long. Germline V lookup: CDR1 GTSNPN, CDR2 SVGIG (reference sequence). Deletions cut 7 bases from V and 2 bases from J, with 14 bases between. The CDR3 reads CAFTPGGNYGYTF. The DNA of the CDR3 is TGTGCCTTCACCCCCGGTGGGAACTATGGCTACACCTTC.

The chain joins TRBV7-8 to TRBJ2-7; D ambiguous. Trimming left V 1 base short and J 0 bases short, with 7 bases between. The CDR3 has 14 amino acids. Per germline, CDR1 SGHVS and CDR2 FQNEAQ. DNA for the CDR3: TGTGCCAGCAGCTTAGGACCAGTCTCCTACGAGCAGTACTTC. Translated, it gives CASSLGPVSYEQYF.